A selection of T cell receptor beta chains follows, all from one sample in a study of blood T cell repertoires in COVID-19. Sequencing was performed with immunoSEQ multiplex PCR; in TCRdb, only in-frame clones are kept and a portion is missing. This table has 280,000 or so clones, about 89% appearing once. The specimen was peripheral blood. The receptors stem from a woman aged 55-75 years with acute or convalescent COVID-19. The CDR3 runs from the conserved cysteine through the conserved F or W. Fields, in order: D gene, J gene, clone size, V gene, CDR3 protein, CDR3 DNA. The D gene is left open where the match is weak. Only some rows state a clone size, as once, few, many or a class for expanded clones.

NA	TRBJ2-7	NA	TRBV19	CASSIDHARGTYEQYF	TGTGCCAGTAGTATAGATCACGCGCGGGGTACTTACGAGCAGTACTTC
NA	TRBJ1-5	NA	TRBV7-2	CASSLAQGWRQPQHF	TGTGCCAGCAGCTTAGCTCAGGGATGGAGACAGCCCCAGCATTTT
NA	TRBJ1-2	NA	TRBV30	CAWVPGHLLAHGYTF	TGTGCCTGGGTCCCGGGACACCTCTTGGCCCATGGCTACACCTTC
NA	TRBJ1-1	few	TRBV6-2/TRBV6-3	CASSPQGSSMNTEAFF	TGTGCCAGCAGCCCCCAGGGGAGTAGCATGAACACTGAAGCTTTCTTT
TRBD1	TRBJ2-4	NA	TRBV18	CASSPTVGQGLGKNIQYF	TGTGCCAGCTCACCGACGGTGGGACAGGGCTTGGGCAAAAACATTCAGTACTTC
NA	TRBJ1-1	NA	TRBV4-1	CASSLLAGITEAFF	TGCGCCAGCAGCCTGTTGGCAGGGATTACTGAAGCTTTCTTT
TRBD1	TRBJ1-1	NA	TRBV29-1	CSVDRGTGNTEAFF	TGCAGCGTTGATAGGGGGACAGGGAACACTGAAGCTTTCTTT
TRBD1	TRBJ1-1	once	TRBV2	CASSDHRGQTEAFF	TGTGCCAGCAGTGATCACAGGGGGCAAACTGAAGCTTTCTTT
TRBD1	TRBJ1-4	once	TRBV5-1	CASSTWTGTGNEKLFF	TGCGCCAGCAGCACCTGGACCGGGACAGGGAATGAAAAACTGTTTTTT
NA	TRBJ1-5	NA	TRBV19	CASSSIQRGGASNQPQHF	TGTGCCAGTAGTTCTATCCAAAGGGGGGGGGCTAGCAATCAGCCCCAGCATTTT
TRBD2	TRBJ2-3	NA	TRBV7-2	CASSLGSSGGTDTQYF	TGTGCCAGCAGCTTAGGGAGTAGCGGGGGCACAGATACGCAGTATTTT
NA	TRBJ2-2	once	TRBV9	CASSKGGAGALSGELFF	TGTGCCAGCAGCAAAGGGGGGGCAGGGGCCCTTTCCGGGGAGCTGTTTTTT
TRBD2	TRBJ2-1	NA	TRBV4-2	CASSQDRLAGEIEQFF	TGTGCCAGCAGCCAAGATAGGCTAGCGGGAGAAATTGAGCAGTTCTTC
NA	TRBJ1-1	NA	TRBV11-1	CASSLVRGNTEAFF	TGTGCCAGCAGCTTAGTGCGGGGGAACACTGAAGCTTTCTTT
TRBD1	TRBJ1-5	NA	TRBV4-2	CASSQEVGQGGDQPQHF	TGTGCCAGCAGCCAAGAAGTTGGACAGGGGGGAGATCAGCCCCAGCATTTT
TRBD1	TRBJ1-5	NA	TRBV19	CASTYISRGGNQPQHF	TGTGCCAGTACCTATATCTCCAGGGGGGGCAATCAGCCCCAGCATTTT
NA	TRBJ1-6	NA	TRBV2	CASSEAVNSPLHF	TGTGCCAGCAGTGAGGCAGTCAATTCACCCCTCCACTTT
NA	TRBJ1-6	once	TRBV9	CASSVVGGEGSPLHF	TGTGCCAGCAGCGTCGTCGGAGGGGAAGGGTCACCCCTCCACTTT
TRBD1	TRBJ1-3	few	TRBV5-4	CASSAGQAEHSGNTIYF	TGTGCCAGCAGCGCGGGACAGGCGGAACACTCTGGAAACACCATATATTTT
NA	TRBJ2-7	NA	TRBV7-2	CASSSRGSYEQYF	TGTGCCAGCAGCTCCCGAGGGAGTTACGAGCAGTACTTC
NA	TRBJ1-2	NA	TRBV28	CASSLSGPSYGYTF	TGTGCCAGCAGTTTAAGTGGGCCATCTTATGGCTACACCTTC
NA	TRBJ2-1	NA	TRBV6-1	CASSEGRANEQFF	TGTGCCAGCAGTGAGGGCCGAGCTAATGAGCAGTTCTTC
NA	TRBJ2-1	NA	TRBV10-3	CAISVRGSYNEQFF	TGTGCCATCAGTGTTAGGGGTTCCTACAATGAGCAGTTCTTC
NA	TRBJ1-6	NA	TRBV7-9	CASSFRRGSPLHF	TGTGCCAGCAGCTTCCGTCGGGGGTCACCCCTCCACTTT
NA	TRBJ1-5	once	TRBV27	CASSPRGARQPQHF	TGTGCCAGCAGTCCCCGGGGGGCCCGCCAGCCCCAGCATTTT
NA	TRBJ2-7	NA	TRBV5-4	CASSHPHGGSYEQYF	TGTGCCAGCAGCCACCCTCACGGGGGCTCCTACGAGCAGTACTTC
TRBD2	TRBJ2-2	NA	TRBV11-2	CASSPRDSGVFPSGELFF	TGTGCCAGCAGCCCCCGGGATAGCGGGGTGTTCCCAAGTGGGGAGCTGTTTTTT
TRBD2	TRBJ2-5	once	TRBV2	CASMGLAGQETQYF	TGTGCCAGCATGGGACTAGCGGGGCAAGAGACCCAGTACTTC
NA	TRBJ1-1	once	TRBV29-1	CSDRTGISEAFF	TGCAGCGACCGTACAGGGATATCTGAAGCTTTCTTT
TRBD2	TRBJ2-1	NA	TRBV5-1	CASSRTSGDYNEQFF	TGCGCCAGCAGCCGGACTAGCGGGGACTACAATGAGCAGTTCTTC
TRBD2	TRBJ2-3	NA	TRBV24-1	CATGLAGGPIDTQYF	TGTGCCACCGGACTAGCGGGGGGGCCGATAGATACGCAGTATTTT
TRBD2	TRBJ2-2	NA	TRBV19	CASSHPKLAGGTGELFF	TGTGCCAGTAGTCACCCGAAGTTAGCGGGGGGGACCGGGGAGCTGTTTTTT
TRBD1	TRBJ2-7	NA	TRBV28	CASSSAGGRSYEQYF	TGTGCCAGCAGTTCAGCAGGGGGCCGCTCCTACGAGCAGTACTTC
NA	TRBJ1-2	NA	TRBV6-4	CASSQGRGDGYTF	TGTGCCAGCAGTCAGGGGAGAGGGGATGGCTACACCTTC
NA	TRBJ1-4	once	TRBV4-1	CASSQQGADEKLFF	TGCGCCAGCAGCCAACAGGGCGCGGATGAAAAACTGTTTTTT
NA	TRBJ2-3	NA	TRBV3-1/TRBV3-2	CASSQVTSQDILTQYF	TGTGCCAGCAGCCAAGTAACGTCGCAAGACATTCTCACGCAGTATTTT
NA	TRBJ1-1	NA	TRBV19	CASKKGQLNTEAFF	TGTGCCAGTAAAAAAGGACAATTGAACACTGAAGCTTTCTTT
NA	TRBJ1-6	NA	TRBV10-3	CAISETGPSYNNSPLHF	TGTGCCATCAGTGAGACAGGGCCATCCTACAATAATTCACCCCTCCACTTT
TRBD1	TRBJ2-7	NA	TRBV5-1	CASSDGQGFNEQYF	TGCGCCAGCAGCGACGGACAGGGTTTTAACGAGCAGTACTTC
NA	TRBJ1-1	NA	TRBV7-9	CASSYGSEAFF	TGTGCCAGCAGCTACGGGTCTGAAGCTTTCTTT
NA	TRBJ1-3	NA	TRBV27	CASSLYDPKVGQSSGNTIYF	TGTGCCAGCAGTTTATACGATCCTAAGGTTGGGCAGAGCTCTGGAAACACCATATATTTT
NA	TRBJ2-5	once	TRBV7-2	CASSPVDRKKETQYF	TGTGCCAGCAGCCCAGTTGACAGGAAAAAAGAGACCCAGTACTTC
NA	TRBJ2-1	NA	TRBV4-1	CASSHPGSNEQFF	TGCGCCAGCAGCCACCCCGGGTCGAATGAGCAGTTCTTC
NA	TRBJ2-2	NA	TRBV25-1	CASSQTLQGTGELFF	TGTGCCAGCAGTCAGACACTCCAGGGGACCGGGGAGCTGTTTTTT
NA	TRBJ1-6	once	TRBV14	CASSLTLSSYNSPLHF	TGTGCCAGCAGCCTCACATTGTCTAGCTATAATTCACCCCTCCACTTT
TRBD2	TRBJ2-7	NA	TRBV7-8	CASSLSGGPVEQYF	TGTGCCAGCAGCTTGTCGGGGGGACCTGTTGAGCAGTACTTC
NA	TRBJ1-2	NA	TRBV27	CASSLSVGGAANYGYTF	TGTGCCAGCAGTTTATCTGTCGGGGGGGCCGCTAACTATGGCTACACCTTC
NA	TRBJ1-1	NA	TRBV12-3/TRBV12-4	CASSFGEVTEAFF	TGTGCCAGCAGTTTTGGGGAGGTAACTGAAGCTTTCTTT
TRBD2	TRBJ2-2	NA	TRBV9	CASSVSSGANTGELFF	TGTGCCAGCAGCGTGTCTAGCGGGGCGAACACCGGGGAGCTGTTTTTT
TRBD1	TRBJ1-6	NA	TRBV7-9	CASSGDRGDNSPLHF	TGTGCCAGCTCGGGCGACAGGGGCGACAATTCACCCCTCCACTTT
NA	TRBJ2-5	NA	TRBV6-2/TRBV6-3	CASSYGVDQYF	TGTGCCAGCAGTTATGGAGTCGACCAGTACTTC
NA	TRBJ2-1	NA	TRBV29-1	CSVLSGTGENYNEQFF	TGCAGCGTTCTAAGTGGGACGGGAGAGAACTACAATGAGCAGTTCTTC
TRBD1	TRBJ1-2	NA	TRBV5-6	CASSSNRGLDGYTF	TGTGCCAGCAGCTCAAACAGGGGGCTTGATGGCTACACCTTC
NA	TRBJ1-1	few	TRBV5-1	CASSQSTGPNTEAFF	TGCGCCAGCAGCCAATCGACAGGACCGAACACTGAAGCTTTCTTT
NA	TRBJ1-2	NA	TRBV5-8	CASSSWARENYGYTF	TGTGCCAGCAGCTCCTGGGCGAGGGAAAACTATGGCTACACCTTC
TRBD1	TRBJ1-6	NA	TRBV6-1	CASSVNRGPLNSPLHF	TGTGCCAGCAGTGTGAACAGGGGGCCTCTTAATTCACCCCTCCACTTT
NA	TRBJ1-6	many	TRBV5-3	CATGVPSYNSPLHF	TGTGCCACGGGAGTCCCCTCCTATAATTCACCCCTCCACTTT
NA	TRBJ2-5	NA	TRBV9	CASSVGWRAETQYF	TGTGCCAGCAGCGTAGGTTGGCGGGCGGAGACCCAGTACTTC
TRBD2	TRBJ2-1	NA	TRBV5-1	CASKTSGGYNEQFF	TGCGCCAGCAAGACTAGCGGGGGCTACAATGAGCAGTTCTTC